The 21 T cell receptor beta chains presented below share a single source sample, sequenced in a study of T-cell reconstitution after alpha-beta-depleted transplantation in children. Using unique molecular identifiers, the investigators prepared the TCRbeta library. TCRdb analysed the PCR reads with MiXCR anew, one entry per CDR3 protein. The sample yields about 870,000 distinct CDR3 sequences, approximately 15% seen once. The material was PBMCs, mostly from graft donor cells, obtained 360 days after TCRalphabeta/CD19-depleted stem cell transplant. The source is a male patient younger than 18 who had a stem cell transplant for acute lymphoblastic leukemia, so the T cells may come from the graft donor.

The rearrangement joins TRBV5-1 to TRBJ1-1; 11 nucleotides match TRBD1. Unmatched junction bases numbered 5, after V lost 2 bases and J lost 5 bases. Germline-derived CDR1 and CDR2 are SGHRS and YFSETQ. The CDR3 extends over 15 amino acids. Here the CDR3 DNA reads TGCGCCAGCAGCTTCTGGACAGGGGGCAAAACTGAAGCTTTCTTT. Amino acids: CASSFWTGGKTEAFF.

The chain carries TRBV4-1 and TRBJ2-1; 8 bases align to TRBD1. The CDR3 is made up of 16 amino acids. Trimming cost V 3 bases and J 2 bases; bases outside gene matches: 6. Germline V gives CDR1 MGHRA, CDR2 YSYEKL. CDR3 residues: CASSHPRGHTYNEQFF. The CDR3 nucleotides are TGCGCCAGCAGCCACCCCAGGGGGCACACCTACAATGAGCAGTTCTTC.

CDR3 amino acids: CSARDRWAGGATGELFF. CDR3 bases: TGCAGTGCTAGAGATCGTTGGGCGGGAGGGGCGACCGGGGAGCTGTTTTTT. V gene TRBV20-1 combines with J gene TRBJ2-2; 9 nucleotides align to TRBD2. The CDR3 is made up of 17 amino acids. J was trimmed by 5 bases and V by 0 bases; bases with no gene match: 10. CDR1 is DFQATT and CDR2 is SNEGSKA in the germline V gene (reference sequence).

This chain joins TRBV4-1 and TRBJ2-7; D gene unclear. Trimming pared 2 bases from V and 5 bases from J, leaving 25 bases between. Germline CDR1 is MGHRA and CDR2 is YSYEKL. The CDR3 is 18 amino acids. The CDR3 loop is CASSQHILRALKAHEQYF. In DNA, the CDR3 is TGCGCCAGCAGCCAACATATCCTTCGCGCCCTTAAAGCTCACGAGCAGTACTTC.

This clonotype was seen a handful of times. The rearrangement joins TRBV4-1 to TRBJ1-1, with 9 bases matching TRBD1. The V gene's germline CDR1 is MGHRA and CDR2 YSYEKL. This CDR3 spans 14 amino acids. Losses at the gene ends were 3 bases for V and 4 bases for J; bases not matched to a gene: 3. CDR3 DNA sequence: TGCGCCAGCAGCCATAACAGGGGGCGCACTGAAGCTTTCTTT. Translating it yields CASSHNRGRTEAFF.

V is TRBV30 and J is TRBJ1-5; no firm D call. The ends were cut back, 3 bases at V and 4 bases at J, with 10 bases in the middle. The CDR3 contains 13 residues. Germline CDR1 is GTSNPN and CDR2 is SVGIG (reference sequence). The CDR3: CAWRGSENQPQHF. The DNA for the CDR3 is TGTGCCTGGAGAGGGTCCGAAAATCAGCCCCAGCATTTT.

This clonotype was picked up many times. The rearrangement links TRBV7-2 to TRBJ2-3; TRBD2 aligns across 11 bases. Trimming took 5 bases from V and 6 from J; bases not matched to a gene: 16. Germline V gene data show CDR1 as SGHTA and CDR2 as FQGNSA. The CDR3 length is 18 residues. The CDR3 nucleotides are TGTGCCAGCAGCGCCGAGGAGGGACTAGCGGAAAACTACGATACGCAGTATTTT. Translating it yields CASSAEEGLAENYDTQYF.

Only a few counts were recorded for this clonotype. The J gene is TRBJ2-7, the V gene TRBV29-1; 9 nucleotides align to TRBD1. The germline CDR1 and CDR2 sequences are SQVTM and ANQGSEA. The CDR3 is made up of 13 amino acids. Germline trimming cut 6 bases from V and 5 bases from J; bases unmatched to any gene: 8. The CDR3 loop reads CSVGTGYRHEQYF. DNA of the CDR3: TGCAGCGTGGGGACAGGGTACCGCCACGAGCAGTACTTC.

In this sample, this clonotype turned up many times. The rearrangement uses TRBV7-2 and TRBJ2-5; D uncertain. Trimming removed 3 bases from V and 2 bases from J, with 10 bases in between. CDR1 and CDR2 (germline): SGHTA, FQGNSA. The CDR3 loop spans 14 amino acids. This CDR3 is CASSFRVSQETQYF. The CDR3 nucleotides are TGTGCCAGCAGCTTCCGGGTATCACAAGAGACCCAGTACTTC.

The sample holds many counts of this clonotype. CDR3 nucleotides: TGTGCCAGCAGTTATGGACTAGCGGGAGGAAATGAGCAGTTCTTC. Translated, it gives CASSYGLAGGNEQFF. The V and J genes are TRBV6-5 and TRBJ2-1; TRBD2 matches 14 bases. The junction had 2 bases not matched to a gene; V was cut back by 3 bases and J by 7 bases. The CDR3 loop spans 15 amino acids. CDR1 is MNHEY, CDR2 SVGAGI, per germline.

This clonotype was detected a few times. The gene calls are TRBV24-1 and TRBJ2-1, with TRBD2 matching over 13 bases. This CDR3 has 15 amino acids. J lost 15 bases, V lost 2 bases, and 9 bases had no gene match. Germline V CDR1 and CDR2: KGHDR, SFDVKD. The CDR3: CATSDSRGLAGVRFF. The CDR3 DNA reads TGTGCCACCAGTGATTCCCGAGGACTAGCGGGAGTGCGGTTCTTC.

The chain carries TRBV7-9 and TRBJ2-7; weak D call: TRBD2 (5 bases). The CDR3 has 14 residues. V lost 1 base and J 5 bases, leaving 12 bases between the germline ends. Germline CDR1 SEHNR, CDR2 FQNEAQ (reference sequence). The CDR3 nucleotides read TGTGCCAGCAGCTTAGTCGGGATCGGCGACGAGCAGTACTTC. It encodes CASSLVGIGDEQYF.

The J gene is TRBJ2-1, the V gene TRBV27, with a possible D match to TRBD2 (5 bases). The V end lost 6 bases, the J end lost 6 bases, and 12 bases lay between the germline ends. The germline V gene encodes CDR1 MNHEY and CDR2 SMNVEV (reference sequence). The CDR3 is made up of 13 amino acids. CDR3 sequence: CASREDLGNEQFF. In DNA, the CDR3 is TGTGCCAGCAGGGAGGATCTGGGCAATGAGCAGTTCTTC.

The chain employs TRBV28 and TRBJ2-2; 12 bases match TRBD2. The CDR3 spans 18 residues. Germline-derived CDR1 and CDR2 are MDHEN and SYDVKM. V shed 7 bases and J 2 bases; nucleotides not matched to a gene: 11. The CDR3, as DNA: TGTGCCAGCACCACTCTTCTAGCGGGAGGGCCCAACACCGGGGAGCTGTTTTTT. This encodes CASTTLLAGGPNTGELFF.

This clonotype occurred a few times. The chain carries TRBV27 and TRBJ2-7, with unresolved D. Germline V gene sequence: CDR1 MNHEY, CDR2 SMNVEV (reference sequence). V was clipped by 5 bases and J by 6 bases, with 17 bases between them. The CDR3 is 14 residues long. The CDR3 DNA sequence: TGTGCCAGCAGTCCGCCGACCGGTCCGGGCGAGCAGTACTTC. Its protein product is CASSPPTGPGEQYF.

CDR3 in DNA: TGCAGTGCTAGCGACTGGAATCAGCCCCAGCATTTT. As protein: CSASDWNQPQHF. The chain combines TRBV20-1 with TRBJ1-5, with no clear D. The V gene's germline CDR1 is DFQATT and CDR2 SNEGSKA (reference sequence). CDR3 length: 12 amino acids. The V end was cut by 3 bases, the J end by 4 bases, with 7 bases between.

This clonotype was counted a few times. CDR3 bases: TGCGCCAGCAGCTTGGACTTCCTCCAGGACAAAATAAGCTACGAGCAGTACTTC. It specifies CASSLDFLQDKISYEQYF. The V and J genes are TRBV5-1 and TRBJ2-7; perhaps TRBD1 as D (5 bases). CDR1 is SGHRS, CDR2 YFSETQ, per germline. The CDR3 is made up of 18 amino acids. V was cut by 0 bases and J by 3 bases, with 22 bases left in between.

This clonotype was seen a few times. The chain carries TRBV4-1 and TRBJ2-2; D is unclear. Trimming took 4 bases from V and 1 from J, leaving 13 bases between them. This CDR3 spans 16 amino acids. Germline-derived CDR1 and CDR2 are MGHRA and YSYEKL. The chain's CDR3 is CASSLLKKMNTGELFF. The CDR3 nucleotides read TGCGCCAGCAGCCTTTTAAAGAAAATGAACACCGGGGAGCTGTTTTTT.

V usage is TRBV25-1 and J usage is TRBJ1-2; D not certain. Per germline, CDR1 MGHDK and CDR2 SYGVNS. CDR3 length: 15 residues. V lost 4 bases and J 3 bases, leaving 15 bases between the germline ends. This CDR3 reads CASSGETRGDYGYTF. The CDR3 coding sequence is TGTGCCAGCAGTGGCGAAACCCGGGGAGACTATGGCTACACCTTC.

There are many counts of this clonotype. J is TRBJ1-1 and V is TRBV5-1, with TRBD1 matching over 12 bases. The CDR3 is made up of 17 amino acids. Germline lookup yields CDR1 SGHRS and CDR2 YFSETQ. The junction had 7 bases not matched to a gene; V was cut back by 0 bases and J by 4 bases. The CDR3 sequence: CASSLVGQGAARTEAFF. The CDR3 coding sequence is TGCGCCAGCAGCTTGGTGGGACAGGGGGCCGCGCGCACTGAAGCTTTCTTT.

This clonotype has just one count. The CDR3 sequence is CASSPDGDYNEQFF. CDR3 sequence (DNA): TGTGCCAGCAGCCCGGATGGAGATTACAATGAGCAGTTCTTC. This chain joins TRBV7-2 and TRBJ2-1; D gene ambiguous. This CDR3 has 14 residues. Germline V gene data show CDR1 as SGHTA and CDR2 as FQGNSA. Trimming took 5 bases from V and 4 from J, leaving 12 bases between them.